The 8 T cell receptor beta chains in this list originate from one sample, sequenced in a study of cytomegalovirus exposure and HLA in healthy donors. The PCR contained 60 Vbeta and 13 Jbeta primers. Measured with immunoSEQ multiplex PCR; TCRdb has only the in-frame clones, and not every one. The sample holds roughly 170,000 clones, around 80% seen once. Sequencing was performed on PBMCs. The origin of the receptors is a young woman in good health and CMV-seropositive.

The gene calls are TRBV5-1 and TRBJ2-7; a possible D gene is TRBD2 (5 bases). Germline CDR1 reads SGHRS; CDR2 reads YFSETQ. V gave up 0 bases and J gave up 4 bases, with 11 bases separating them. The CDR3 has 14 amino acids. CDR3 sequence reads: CASSLDSGMYEQYF. In nucleotides, the CDR3 is TGCGCCAGCAGCTTGGATTCCGGGATGTACGAGCAGTACTTC.

The chain has TRBV27 and TRBJ1-1; the D gene is possibly TRBD1 (5 bases). CDR1 MNHEY and CDR2 SMNVEV come from the germline V gene (reference sequence). V lost 8 bases and J lost 4, with 14 bases in between. The CDR3 length is 13 residues. The CDR3 DNA follows: TGTGCCAGCTGCGACAGAAGTTGCACTGAAGCTTTCTTT. Its translation is CASCDRSCTEAFF.

The rearrangement uses TRBV2 and TRBJ2-3; 11 bases line up with TRBD2. V lost 4 bases, J lost 1 base, and 10 bases stayed unmatched. Germline V CDR1 and CDR2: SNHLY, FYNNEI. The CDR3 extends over 18 amino acids. CDR3 DNA: TGTGCCAGCAGTGGAACTAGCGGGAGCGGATTGGGCACAGATACGCAGTATTTT. It translates to CASSGTSGSGLGTDTQYF.

The gene calls are TRBV7-9 and TRBJ1-1, with no clear D. CDR1 and CDR2 from the germline V gene are SEHNR and FQNEAQ (reference sequence). V lost 7 bases and J 1 base, leaving 10 bases between the germline ends. This CDR3 has 13 residues. The CDR3 sequence: CASTLTANTEAFF. As DNA, the CDR3 is TGTGCCAGCACTCTCACAGCGAACACTGAAGCTTTCTTT.

This chain links TRBV11-3 with TRBJ2-1, with a possible D match to TRBD2 (6 bases). In germline, CDR1 is SGHNT, CDR2 YENEEA. V was trimmed by 5 bases and J by 1 base, leaving 15 bases between them. This CDR3 comprises 16 residues. The CDR3 DNA follows: TGTGCCAGCAGCGGCCTTGCGGGAAGGTCCTACAATGAGCAGTTCTTC. Its protein is CASSGLAGRSYNEQFF.

In regard to this clone: The same CDR3 is also encoded by other DNA sequences in this sample. The J gene is TRBJ2-1, the V gene TRBV2; D perhaps matches TRBD2 (5 bases). Trimming pared 5 bases from V and 0 bases from J, leaving 8 bases between. CDR3 length: 14 amino acids. From germline, CDR1 is SNHLY and CDR2 FYNNEI. This CDR3 is CASSSRGSYNEQFF. CDR3 sequence (DNA): TGTGCCAGCAGTAGCCGGGGCTCCTACAATGAGCAGTTCTTC.

On this clone: The same CDR3 also results from other DNA sequences found in this sample. The chain employs TRBV28 and TRBJ1-5, with TRBD1 matching 7 bases. The germline V gene encodes CDR1 MDHEN and CDR2 SYDVKM. The CDR3 is made up of 14 amino acids. V dropped 6 bases and J dropped 4; count of bases not matched to a gene: 6. The CDR3 coding sequence is TGTGCCAGCAGGCAACAGGGGTCTAATCAGCCCCAGCATTTT. Its protein product is CASRQQGSNQPQHF.

The CDR3 sequence: CASAGGVEQYF. Written as DNA, the CDR3 is TGTGCCAGCGCGGGGGGCGTCGAGCAGTACTTC. V and J are TRBV2 and TRBJ2-7; 8 bases are shared with TRBD2. Germline values: CDR1 SNHLY, CDR2 FYNNEI. J lost 6 bases, V lost 8 bases, and 3 bases had no gene match. The CDR3 extends over 11 amino acids.